One and the same sample provided the 9 T cell receptor beta chains below, sequenced in a study of identical twins. TCRdb itself ran the 5' RACE reads through MiXCR, one entry per CDR3 protein. The sample lists 250,000 to 350,000 distinct CDR3 sequences, under 9.5% occurring once. The data were also submitted as part of a second study, on yellow fever vaccine responses in identical twins.

Sequenced sample: memory (CD45RO+) T cells sorted from blood. These TCRs come from a woman between 18 and 29 years old in good health.

At least ten counts were recorded for this clonotype. V gene TRBV9 combines with J gene TRBJ2-1; 8 nucleotides align to TRBD2. Germline assignment: CDR1 SGDLS and CDR2 YYNGEE. Trimming at V came to 2 bases and at J to 0 bases, leaving 7 bases not matched to a gene. This CDR3 spans 17 amino acids. The CDR3 DNA sequence: TGTGCCAGCAGCGTCGGGGGGGCCTTCAGCTCCTACAATGAGCAGTTCTTC. Translating it yields CASSVGGAFSSYNEQFF.

CDR3 sequence reads: CATNPGGQRIRETQYF. DNA for the CDR3: TGTGCCACCAACCCGGGGGGGCAGAGGATCCGGGAGACCCAGTACTTC. The gene calls are TRBV15 and TRBJ2-5, with 8 bases lining up with TRBD2. CDR3 length: 16 residues. The ends lost 7 bases at V and 5 bases at J; junction bases unmatched: 15. Germline V gene lookup returns CDR1 LNHNV and CDR2 YYDKDF (reference sequence).

The sample holds many counts of this clonotype. The chain links TRBV19 to TRBJ2-1; 7 bases align to TRBD2. Germline V CDR1 and CDR2: LNHDA, SQIVND (reference sequence). V shed 7 bases, J shed 6 bases, and the junction held 6 bases outside the gene matches. The CDR3 sequence is 13 residues long. The CDR3 DNA is TGTGCCAGTATGGGCGGGGGAATCAATGAGCAGTTCTTC. As protein: CASMGGGINEQFF. Based on the CDR3 plus reference TRBV19 and TRBJ2-1, the full variable domain is DGGITQSPKYLFRKEGQNVTLSCEQNLNHDAMYWYRQDPGQGLRLIYYSQIVNDFQKGDIAEGYSVSREKKESFPLTVTSAQKNPTAFYLCASMGGGINEQFFGPGTRLTVL.

The V call is TRBV15, the J call TRBJ2-5, with D perhaps matching TRBD1 or TRBD2 (5 bases each). Germline CDR1 reads LNHNV; CDR2 reads YYDKDF (reference sequence). V shed 5 bases and J shed 7 bases, with 14 bases lying between them. The CDR3 has 13 residues. The CDR3 DNA follows: TGTGCCACCAGCGAAACTCGGGGCGGGACCCAGTACTTC. Protein: CATSETRGGTQYF.

This clonotype was recorded a few times. CDR3 DNA sequence: TGTGCCAGTAATCCGACAGGGGAGGTCTACGAGCAGTACTTC. Translating gives CASNPTGEVYEQYF. The gene calls are TRBV19 and TRBJ2-7, with 8 bases identical to TRBD1. Germline CDR1 and CDR2: LNHDA and SQIVND (reference sequence). Trimming cost V 7 bases and J 3 bases; bases outside gene matches: 8. The CDR3 length is 14 residues. The variable domain in full, completed from reference TRBV19 and TRBJ2-7, reads DGGITQSPKYLFRKEGQNVTLSCEQNLNHDAMYWYRQDPGQGLRLIYYSQIVNDFQKGDIAEGYSVSREKKESFPLTVTSAQKNPTAFYLCASNPTGEVYEQYFGPGTRLTVT.

This clonotype has just a few counts. The chain recombines TRBV5-4 with TRBJ2-7; 14 bases line up with TRBD2. The CDR3 totals 19 residues. Germline CDR1 reads SGHNT; CDR2 reads YYREEE (reference sequence). The trim removed 4 bases at V and 0 bases at J, leaving 12 bases unmatched. The chain's CDR3 is CASSVSGTSGGSTSYEQYV. The CDR3 DNA is TGTGCCAGCAGCGTGAGCGGGACTAGCGGGGGTTCTACCTCCTACGAGCAGTACGTC.

The rearrangement uses TRBV5-1 and TRBJ2-7; D ambiguous. V lost 4 bases to trimming and J lost 0 bases, with 11 bases between them. This CDR3 has 14 residues. Germline CDR1 SGHRS, CDR2 YFSETQ. The CDR3 reads CASSPRPNSYEQYV. In DNA form, the CDR3 reads TGCGCCAGCAGCCCCCGGCCCAACTCCTACGAGCAGTACGTC.

This clonotype was counted at least ten times. The chain couples TRBV20-1 to TRBJ1-5; D perhaps matches TRBD1 (6 bases). With 0 bases removed from V and 5 bases from J, the gap between germline ends came to 17 bases. Germline CDR1 is DFQATT and CDR2 is SNEGSKA (reference sequence). CDR3 length: 16 residues. The CDR3 loop reads CSARDLSRQEYQPQHF. The DNA for the CDR3 is TGCAGTGCTAGAGATCTCTCGAGACAGGAGTATCAGCCCCAGCATTTT.

The chain couples TRBV25-1 to TRBJ2-1, with 9 bases aligning to TRBD2. CDR1 MGHDK and CDR2 SYGVNS come from the germline V gene. V lost 4 bases and J lost 16; bases outside the gene matches: 14. The CDR3 sequence is 14 residues long. CDR3 protein: CASSGAGPLAGIFF. The DNA of the CDR3 is TGTGCCAGCAGTGGCGCGGGGCCTCTAGCGGGAATTTTCTTC.